The 18 T cell receptor beta chains below come from one sample, sequenced in a study of blood T cell repertoires in COVID-19. TCRdb's table, derived via immunoSEQ multiplex PCR, lists solely in-frame clones and lacks some. The table lists about 200,000 clones, 60% to 85% of them singletons, with around 7.7% in the top ten. The sequenced sample was peripheral blood. These TCRs come from an older woman with acute or convalescent COVID-19.

This clone is a singleton in its sample. The chain has TRBV25-1 and TRBJ2-1; 9 bases fit TRBD1. CDR1 and CDR2 from the germline V gene are MGHDK and SYGVNS. Trimming cost V 7 bases and J 1 base; bases outside gene matches: 2. This CDR3 region has 14 residues. CDR3 protein: CASTGTGSYNEQFF. The CDR3 region has the DNA TGTGCCAGCACCGGGACAGGGTCCTACAATGAGCAGTTCTTC.

The rearrangement uses TRBV19 and TRBJ2-3; D call uncertain. The germline V gene encodes CDR1 LNHDA and CDR2 SQIVND (reference sequence). Trimming removed 6 bases at V and 5 bases at J, with 18 bases between. The CDR3 consists of 15 residues. The CDR3 reads CASSADVASGDTQYF. The CDR3 DNA follows: TGTGCCAGTAGCGCAGACGTCGCGTCAGGAGATACGCAGTATTTT.

The chain is built from TRBV11-2 and TRBJ2-6; 8 positions agree with TRBD1. CDR1 SGHAT and CDR2 FQNNGV come from the germline V gene. Unmatched junction bases numbered 5, after V lost 4 bases and J lost 0 bases. This CDR3 has 17 amino acids. In DNA form, the CDR3 reads TGTGCCAGCAGCTATTGGACAGGGAGCTCTGGGGCCAACGTCCTGACTTTC. Translating it yields CASSYWTGSSGANVLTF.

The gene calls are TRBV6-6 and TRBJ1-6, with unresolved D. Trimming removed 5 bases at V and 8 bases at J, with 7 bases between. This CDR3 spans 12 amino acids. Germline values: CDR1 MNHNY, CDR2 SVGAGI (reference sequence). This CDR3 reads CASSEGDSPLHF. In nucleotides, the CDR3 is TGTGCCAGCAGTGAGGGTGATTCACCCCTCCACTTT.

This clone came up once. The chain carries TRBV3-1 (or the pseudogene TRBV3-2) and TRBJ2-7; D ambiguous. CDR1 is LGHDT, CDR2 YNNKEL, per germline (reference sequence). This CDR3 spans 14 amino acids. The germline V and J ends were trimmed by 1 base and 4 bases, with 11 bases remaining between them. The CDR3 sequence is CASSQGGATYEQYF. CDR3 nucleotide sequence: TGTGCCAGCAGCCAAGGTGGAGCGACTTACGAGCAGTACTTC.

The chain couples TRBV7-2 to TRBJ2-3; D call uncertain. CDR3 size: 14 residues. Germline loops: CDR1 SGHTA, CDR2 FQGNSA. The V gene lost 5 bases and the J gene lost 4 bases, with 13 bases spanning the gap. Written as DNA, the CDR3 is TGTGCCAGCAGCCCCTGGCAGATCGCAGATACGCAGTATTTT. This codes for CASSPWQIADTQYF.

The chain carries TRBV5-4 and TRBJ1-1; D is ambiguous. Trimming took off 1 base at V and 0 bases at J, with 10 bases between the two ends. The CDR3 runs to 15 residues. The germline V gene encodes CDR1 SGHNT and CDR2 YYREEE (reference sequence). CDR3: CASSLLGRMNTEAFF. In DNA form, the CDR3 reads TGTGCCAGCAGCTTGTTGGGCAGGATGAACACTGAAGCTTTCTTT.

This clone was counted only a few times. V and J are TRBV7-6 and TRBJ1-5; D is uncertain. Looked up from germline, CDR1 is SGHVS and CDR2 is FNYEAQ. This CDR3 has 13 amino acids. The V and J ends lost 5 bases and 0 bases respectively, with 5 bases between them. CDR3 sequence: CASSPDSNQPQHF. CDR3 coding DNA: TGTGCCAGCAGCCCAGATAGCAATCAGCCCCAGCATTTT.

As concerns this clone: The junction differs from germline at one of its ends, possibly a read error. This rearrangement joins TRBV25-1 to TRBJ1-1, with D possibly TRBD1 on 6 matching bases. CDR3 length: 14 residues. Per the germline V gene, CDR1 is MGHDK and CDR2 is SYGVNS. CDR3 sequence reads: CASRGGAGNTEAFF. DNA of the CDR3: TGCGCCTCTAGGGGGGGCGCCGGGAACACTGAAGCTTTCTTT.

The rearrangement joins TRBV19 to TRBJ1-5; D remains unclear. The CDR3 covers 15 residues. Trimming removed 3 bases at V and 5 bases at J, with 14 bases between. The V gene's germline CDR1 is LNHDA and CDR2 SQIVND (reference sequence). The CDR3 coding sequence is TGTGCCAGTAGTATCCGCGGGCGAGTTGATCAGCCCCAGCATTTT. This sequence encodes CASSIRGRVDQPQHF.

The V and J genes are TRBV5-1 and TRBJ2-2; 7 nucleotides line up with TRBD1. CDR3 length equals 16 residues. Germline CDR1 reads SGHRS; CDR2 reads YFSETQ. With 0 bases clipped from V and 5 bases from J, the junction kept 7 bases outside the gene matches. DNA of the CDR3: TGCGCCAGCAGCTTGGCCGGACAGGAGCTTACCGGGGAGCTGTTTTTT. Protein: CASSLAGQELTGELFF.

This clone occurred a few times. The V call is TRBV24-1, the J call TRBJ2-7; no clear D gene. Looked up from germline, CDR1 is KGHDR and CDR2 is SFDVKD. This CDR3 spans 9 amino acids. With 12 bases removed from V and 6 bases from J, the gap between germline ends came to 8 bases. The CDR3 region is CAPPGEQYV. As DNA, the CDR3 is TGTGCCCCGCCCGGCGAGCAGTACGTC.

The V gene is TRBV10-3, the J gene TRBJ2-7; 11 nucleotides line up with TRBD2. Germline CDR1 is ENHRY and CDR2 is SYGVKD. J was trimmed by 2 bases and V by 6 bases; bases with no gene match: 0. The CDR3 runs to 13 residues. The CDR3 sequence: CAIRLAGAYEQYF. The CDR3 DNA sequence: TGTGCCATCAGACTAGCGGGGGCCTACGAGCAGTACTTC.

The chain carries TRBV24-1 and TRBJ2-1; TRBD2 aligns across 7 bases. There are 13 residues in the CDR3. The V and J ends lost 10 bases and 1 base, in that order; junction bases with no gene match: 3. Germline loops: CDR1 KGHDR, CDR2 SFDVKD. This CDR3 reads CATTGGSYNEQFF. CDR3 nucleotide sequence: TGTGCCACTACGGGGGGTTCCTACAATGAGCAGTTCTTC.

For this clone: At one end the junction does not follow the germline gene, possibly because of a read error. V and J are TRBV7-9 and TRBJ1-4, with D possibly matching TRBD1 (5 bases). Germline CDR1 SEHNR, CDR2 FQNEAQ (reference sequence). The CDR3 totals 14 residues. Here the CDR3 reads CASSLAESVGQLIF. CDR3 sequence (DNA): TGTGCCAGCAGCTTAGCCGAGTCGGTGGGGCAGTTAATTTTT.

CDR3 nucleotide sequence: TGTGCCAGCAGCGTAGGAATGGCGGGGGGCCATAACACCGGGGAGCTGTTTTTT. Protein: CASSVGMAGGHNTGELFF. V is TRBV9 and J is TRBJ2-2; TRBD2 matches 8 bases. This CDR3 comprises 18 residues. J gave up 2 bases and V 0 bases, and 9 bases lay outside the gene matches. CDR1 SGDLS and CDR2 YYNGEE come from the germline V gene.

The rearrangement joins TRBV7-9 to TRBJ2-7, with TRBD1 matching over 7 bases. From germline, CDR1 is SEHNR and CDR2 FQNEAQ (reference sequence). This CDR3 comprises 15 residues. V lost 5 bases and J lost 2; bases outside the gene matches: 9. The CDR3, as DNA: TGTGCCAGCAGCCGTCCGGGGACAGTTGCCTACGAGCAGTACTTC. Translation: CASSRPGTVAYEQYF.

This rearrangement joins TRBV7-8 to TRBJ2-5, with D possibly being TRBD2 (6 bases). Germline lookup yields CDR1 SGHVS and CDR2 FQNEAQ. This CDR3 comprises 15 residues. V was trimmed by 0 bases and J by 0 bases, leaving 8 bases between them. CDR3 amino acids: CASSLAWDYQETQYF. The CDR3 DNA follows: TGTGCCAGCAGCTTAGCGTGGGACTACCAAGAGACCCAGTACTTC.